This T cell receptor beta chain was observed in a study of OX40 agonist ivuxolimab in advanced cancers. Study overall: Of mixed ages from about 20 to 80 and averaging around 60 years, the group was just under 85% male.

Blood sampling took place at baseline, cycle 4 day 1, and cycle 7 day 1. V lost 3 bases, J lost 7 bases, and 9 bases lay in between. The CDR3 is made up of 12 amino acids. The germline gives CDR1 SGHNT, CDR2 YYREEE (reference sequence). Clones were sequenced by immunoSEQ multiplex PCR, and TCRdb holds only the in-frame ones, with some missing. The table includes just over 95,000 clones, roughly 89% detected once. This TCR came from an adult with an advanced solid tumor such as melanoma, head and neck, liver or kidney cancer. V is TRBV5-4 and J is TRBJ2-3; D could derive from TRBD1 or TRBD2 (5 bases each). The sample was CD4+ or CD8+ T cells sorted from blood, taken in a trial of the OX40 agonist ivuxolimab. The CDR3 DNA sequence: TGTGCCAGCAGCTCCGAGGGGAATACGCAGTATTTT. The encoded protein is CASSSEGNTQYF.